This T cell receptor (beta chain) comes out of a study of T cell responses to AZD1222 COVID-19 vaccine. Looking at the study overall: Second-dose groups at about 4 or about 12 weeks were pooled.

The protocol was immunoSEQ multiplex PCR, while the TCRdb copy is restricted to in-frame clones and leaves out a portion. The repertoire holds approximately 99,000 clones, with just over 85% as singletons. A note on this clone: Antigen specificity is unknown.

Germline-derived CDR1 and CDR2 are SNHLY and FYNNEI. V was trimmed by 4 bases and J by 2 bases, leaving 12 bases between them. The CDR3 totals 14 residues. Study-level results: Seropositive status at baseline applied to only six AZD1222 recipients.

This TCR was sampled from an adult in good health. The chain uses TRBV2 and TRBJ2-7; no definite D call. Sequences were derived from peripheral blood, sampled on day 0 of AZD1222 vaccination. The chain's CDR3 is CASSVGLETYEQYF. In DNA, the CDR3 is TGTGCCAGCAGTGTTGGGTTGGAAACCTACGAGCAGTACTTC.